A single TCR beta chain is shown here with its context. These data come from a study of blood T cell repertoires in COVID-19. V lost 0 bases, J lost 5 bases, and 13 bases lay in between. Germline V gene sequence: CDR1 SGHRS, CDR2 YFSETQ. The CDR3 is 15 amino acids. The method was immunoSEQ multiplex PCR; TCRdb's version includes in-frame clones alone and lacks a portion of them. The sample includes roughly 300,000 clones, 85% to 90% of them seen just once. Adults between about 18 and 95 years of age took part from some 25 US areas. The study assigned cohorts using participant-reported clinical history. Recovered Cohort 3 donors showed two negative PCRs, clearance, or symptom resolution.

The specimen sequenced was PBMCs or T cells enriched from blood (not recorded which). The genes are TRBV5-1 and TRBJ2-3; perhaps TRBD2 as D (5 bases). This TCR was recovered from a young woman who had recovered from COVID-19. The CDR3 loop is CASSLATSAGDTQYF. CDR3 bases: TGCGCCAGCAGCTTGGCTACCTCCGCGGGAGATACGCAGTATTTT.